Presented here are 10 T cell receptor beta chains from one specimen sequenced in a study of a mutant IDH1 vaccine in newly diagnosed glioma. Data came from immunoSEQ multiplex PCR; TCRdb stores just in-frame clones and leaves some out. There are about 11,000 clones in the sample; around 80% occur only once, and about a sixth lies in the top ten. Sample time point: week 47, end of study. Each dose of the vaccine consisted of 300 ug of mutant IDH1 20-mer peptide, with topical imiquimod. These TCRs are of unknown antigen specificity. Specimen: PBMCs, collected from a glioma patient whose treatment included an IDH1 peptide vaccine. These receptors were taken from a man aged 25 to 40 with glioma.

The V call is TRBV11-2, the J call TRBJ1-5; 7 bases agree with TRBD1. Germline values: CDR1 SGHAT, CDR2 FQNNGV. The V gene end was trimmed by 0 bases and the J gene end by 7 bases; junction bases not matched to a gene: 9. The CDR3 is made up of 16 amino acids. CDR3 amino acids: CASSLDSRQGDQPQHF. The DNA of the CDR3 is TGTGCCAGCAGCTTAGATTCGCGACAGGGTGACCAGCCCCAGCATTTT.

The V gene is TRBV7-2, the J gene TRBJ2-5, with a weak D call TRBD2 (6 bases). V gave up 2 bases and J gave up 4 bases, with 17 bases separating them. The CDR3 has 16 amino acids. CDR1 and CDR2 from the germline V gene are SGHTA and FQGNSA. The CDR3 here is CASSLRKTRERETQYF. DNA of the CDR3: TGTGCCAGCAGCTTAAGAAAGACTAGGGAGAGAGAGACCCAGTACTTC.

V is TRBV28 and J is TRBJ2-5; TRBD1 agrees at 7 bases. CDR1 MDHEN and CDR2 SYDVKM come from the germline V gene. This CDR3 has 16 residues. Unmatched junction bases numbered 17, after V lost 11 bases and J lost 2 bases. CDR3 coding DNA: TGTGCCGCCTATAACCCCGGGACAGACATACAAGAGACCCAGTACTTC. This sequence encodes CAAYNPGTDIQETQYF.

This clone was recorded once. V gene TRBV5-1 combines with J gene TRBJ2-5; D uncertain. The germline V gene encodes CDR1 SGHRS and CDR2 YFSETQ. V was shortened by 1 base and J by 5 bases, with 15 bases between the two germline ends. This CDR3 spans 15 amino acids. The CDR3 DNA sequence: TGCGCCAGCAGCTTGATGTCTGGGGTGGGGGAGACCCAGTACTTC. Protein sequence: CASSLMSGVGETQYF.

This chain joins TRBV2 and TRBJ2-7, with TRBD1 matching over 7 bases. This CDR3 is 13 amino acids long. The germline gives CDR1 SNHLY, CDR2 FYNNEI. Trimming took 4 bases from V and 2 from J; bases not matched to a gene: 2. This CDR3 reads CASSADRTYEQYF. The CDR3 bases are TGTGCCAGCAGTGCGGACAGGACCTACGAGCAGTACTTC.

This clone was picked up a small number of times. This rearrangement joins TRBV4-1 to TRBJ1-5, with D unclear. This CDR3 is built from 15 residues. V lost 2 bases, J lost 3 bases, and 11 bases lay in between. Germline assignment: CDR1 MGHRA and CDR2 YSYEKL. The CDR3 reads CASSQNSETNQPQHF. CDR3 DNA: TGCGCCAGCAGCCAAAATTCGGAGACCAATCAGCCCCAGCATTTT.

V usage is TRBV5-5 and J usage is TRBJ1-5; D not certain. The CDR3 loop spans 13 amino acids. V lost 1 base and J 10 bases, leaving 12 bases between the germline ends. Germline CDR1 SGHKS, CDR2 YYEKEE (reference sequence). The DNA for the CDR3 is TGTGCCAGCAGCTTGCCACCTCAGGAACCCCAGCATTTT. Translating it yields CASSLPPQEPQHF.

This chain uses TRBV11-3 with TRBJ2-3; 11 bases map to TRBD1. The germline V gene encodes CDR1 SGHNT and CDR2 YENEEA. Trimming at V came to 0 bases and at J to 6 bases, leaving 5 bases not matched to a gene. The CDR3 is 16 residues long. Here the CDR3 DNA reads TGTGCCAGCAGCTTAGACGGGACAGGGGGACTGGATACGCAGTATTTT. Its translation: CASSLDGTGGLDTQYF.

The chain links TRBV5-1 to TRBJ1-3; weak D call: TRBD1 (6 bases). Germline assignment: CDR1 SGHRS and CDR2 YFSETQ. Trimming shortened V by 0 bases and J by 4 bases, and 11 bases separated the two germline ends. The CDR3 is made up of 15 amino acids. Here the CDR3 DNA reads TGCGCCAGCAGCTTGGGGGGGGCCGGCGGAAACACCATATATTTT. This sequence encodes CASSLGGAGGNTIYF.

The J gene is TRBJ2-5, the V gene TRBV5-1, with 9 bases aligning to TRBD2. This CDR3 is 15 amino acids long. Per germline, CDR1 SGHRS and CDR2 YFSETQ. V shed 2 bases and J 2 bases; nucleotides not matched to a gene: 4. DNA for the CDR3: TGCGCCAGCAGCTTACTAGCGGGCACTCAAGAGACCCAGTACTTC. Protein: CASSLLAGTQETQYF.